The T cell receptor (beta chain) described here comes from a study of CD8+ T cells in alopecia areata. The treatment denotes: oral pan-JAK inhibitor, 5-10 mg twice daily. This CDR3 has 14 amino acids. Germline CDR1 reads GTSNPN; CDR2 reads SVGIG (reference sequence). Unmatched junction bases numbered 6, after V lost 0 bases and J lost 7 bases. The sequencing template was cDNA reverse transcribed from extracted RNA. Profiled with immunoSEQ multiplex PCR; TCRdb holds only in-frame clones, not every one. This sample has more than 200,000 clones, with roughly 66% found just once. This rearrangement joins TRBV30 to TRBJ2-1; TRBD1 matches at 7 bases. Sequenced material: CD4+ T cells sorted from blood, taken at week 44, from a patient treated with tofacitinib. The receptor's source is a human donor with alopecia areata. CDR3 region: CAWSVRQGGNEQFF. DNA of the CDR3: TGTGCCTGGAGTGTACGACAGGGTGGGAATGAGCAGTTCTTC.